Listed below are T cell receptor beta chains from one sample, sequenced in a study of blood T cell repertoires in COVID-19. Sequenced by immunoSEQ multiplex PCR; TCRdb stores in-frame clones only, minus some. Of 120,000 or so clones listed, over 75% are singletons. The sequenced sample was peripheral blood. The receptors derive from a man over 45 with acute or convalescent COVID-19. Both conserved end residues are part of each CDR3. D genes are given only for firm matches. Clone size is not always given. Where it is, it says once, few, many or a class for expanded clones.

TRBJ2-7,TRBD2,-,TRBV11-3,TGTGCCAGCAGCCCGGGACTACCCTACGAGCAGTACTTC,CASSPGLPYEQYF
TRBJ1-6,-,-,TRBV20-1,TGCAGTGCTAGTCCCCAGCGGGGTGGGATTGGTTCACCCCTCCACTTT,CSASPQRGGIGSPLHF
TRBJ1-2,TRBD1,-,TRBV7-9,TGTGCCAGCAGCAGGTCCCCAGGACAGGGTATCGCTGGCTACACCTTC,CASSRSPGQGIAGYTF
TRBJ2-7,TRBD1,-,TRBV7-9,TGTGCCAGCAGCATAAGACAGGGCGAGCAGTACTTC,CASSIRQGEQYF
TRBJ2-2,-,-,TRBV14,TGTGCCAGCAGCCAAGAATACGTCGGGTTGAACACCGGGGAGCTGTTTTTT,CASSQEYVGLNTGELFF
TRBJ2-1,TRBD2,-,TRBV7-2,TGTGCCAGCAGCTCCCCTAGCGGGGGCTCCTACAATGAGCAGTTCTTC,CASSSPSGGSYNEQFF
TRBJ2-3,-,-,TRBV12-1,TGTGCCAGCAGCCCTCGAATAGCGGGAGCGATTTTACGCACAGATACGCAGTATTTT,CASSPRIAGAILRTDTQYF
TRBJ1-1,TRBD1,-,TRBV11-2,TGTGCCAGCAGCTTTTGGACAGGGGATAGAATGAACACTGAAGCTTTCTTT,CASSFWTGDRMNTEAFF
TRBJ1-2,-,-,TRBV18,TGTGCCAGCTCACCACTGGGGGCGACTGGCTACACCTTC,CASSPLGATGYTF
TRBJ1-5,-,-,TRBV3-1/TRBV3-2,TGTGCCAGCAGCCAAGACGGCGGGAATCAGCCCCAGCATTTT,CASSQDGGNQPQHF
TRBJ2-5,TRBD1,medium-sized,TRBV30,TGTGCCTGGAGCCACCTAGGGACAGGGAGGGGGGAGACCCAGTACTTC,CAWSHLGTGRGETQYF
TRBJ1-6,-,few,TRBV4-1,TGCGCCAGCAGCCAGGAAGGAACGGGGACATTCACTTATTCACCCCTCCACTTT,CASSQEGTGTFTYSPLHF
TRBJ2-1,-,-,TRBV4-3,TGCGCCAGCAGCCAAGTCATAGCTGGTGAGCAGTTCTTC,CASSQVIAGEQFF
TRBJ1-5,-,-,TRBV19,TGTGCCAGTACCCCTTGGGGAGGCAGCAATCAGCCCCAGCATTTT,CASTPWGGSNQPQHF
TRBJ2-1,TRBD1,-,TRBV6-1,TGTGCCAGCAGTGACTGGGCAGGGGGTACGGGAAATGAGCAGTTCTTC,CASSDWAGGTGNEQFF
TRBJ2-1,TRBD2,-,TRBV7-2,TGTGCCAGCAGTCGAAAGAGACTAGCGGGAGTCTCCTACAATGAGCAGTTCTTC,CASSRKRLAGVSYNEQFF
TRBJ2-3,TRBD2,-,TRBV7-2,TGTGCCAGCAGCTTAGTAGGACTAGCCTCAGATACGCAGTATTTT,CASSLVGLASDTQYF
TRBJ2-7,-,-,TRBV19,TGTGCCAGTAGTAGTCTACGTAGCTCCTACGAGCAGTACTTC,CASSSLRSSYEQYF
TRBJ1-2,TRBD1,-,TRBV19,TGTGCCAGTAGCAAGGGACAGGGACAACCCTATGGCTACACCTTC,CASSKGQGQPYGYTF
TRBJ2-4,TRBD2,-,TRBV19,TGTGCCAGTAGTTTAGCGGGAGAAGACATTCAGTACTTC,CASSLAGEDIQYF
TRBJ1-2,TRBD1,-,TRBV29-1,TGCAGCGTTAGGGGGCAGGGCTACACCTTC,CSVRGQGYTF
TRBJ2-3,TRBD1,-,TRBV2,TGTGCCAGCAGTGCTAACAGGGGAGATACGCAGTATTTT,CASSANRGDTQYF
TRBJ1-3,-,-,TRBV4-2,TGTGCCAGCAGCCAAGCGCAGGGCCCGGGAAACACCATATATTTT,CASSQAQGPGNTIYF
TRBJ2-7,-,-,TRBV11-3,TGTGCCAGCAGCTTAGTCGCGGGCTCCTACGAGCAGTACTTC,CASSLVAGSYEQYF
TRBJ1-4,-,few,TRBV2,TGTGCCAGCATCGGCCCGAGGGTCAATGAAAAACTGTTTTTT,CASIGPRVNEKLFF
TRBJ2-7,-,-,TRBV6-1,TGTGCCAGCAGTGAAGCGATTGGGAGGTCCTACGAGCAGTACTTC,CASSEAIGRSYEQYF
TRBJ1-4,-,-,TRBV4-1,TGCGCCAGCAGCCAAGCTTCCGGGACACCTAATGAAAAACTGTTTTTT,CASSQASGTPNEKLFF
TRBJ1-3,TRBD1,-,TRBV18,TGTGCCAGCGGACAGGTTTTGGGCCTCTCTGGAAACACCATATATTTT,CASGQVLGLSGNTIYF
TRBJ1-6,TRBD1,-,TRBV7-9,TGTGCCAGCAGCGCGGGACAGGGCGCTTCACCCCTCCACTTT,CASSAGQGASPLHF
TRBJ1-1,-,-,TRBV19,TGTGCCAGTAGTATCCGGGGTGTAGGCACTGAAGCTTTCTTT,CASSIRGVGTEAFF
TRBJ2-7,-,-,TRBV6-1,TGTGCCAGCAGTGCCGCTTCGTGGGGCGGGACCTTGTACGAGCAGTACTTC,CASSAASWGGTLYEQYF
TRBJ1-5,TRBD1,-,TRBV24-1,TGTGCCACCCAAAGGGACAGGTATCAGCCCCAGCATTTT,CATQRDRYQPQHF
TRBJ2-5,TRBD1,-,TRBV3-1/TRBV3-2,TGTGCCAGCAGCCAAGTTCAACAGGGGGGAGAGACCCAGTACTTC,CASSQVQQGGETQYF
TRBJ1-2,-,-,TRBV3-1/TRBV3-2,TGTGCCAGCAGCCAAGATCTCGCGGTTAACTATGGCTACACCTTC,CASSQDLAVNYGYTF
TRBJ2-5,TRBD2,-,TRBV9,TGTGCCAGCGGGACTAGCGGGACGGAGACCCAGTACTTC,CASGTSGTETQYF
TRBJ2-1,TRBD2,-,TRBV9,TGTGCCAGCAGCGTCCGAGCGGGAGGGGAAAATGAGCAGTTCTTC,CASSVRAGGENEQFF
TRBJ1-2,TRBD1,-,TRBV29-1,TGCAGCGCGGGACAGGGGGTCTATGGCTACACCTTC,CSAGQGVYGYTF
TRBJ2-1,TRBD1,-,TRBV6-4,TGTGCCAGCAGTGAGCGCGGTACAGGGGGAGAGCAGTTCTTC,CASSERGTGGEQFF
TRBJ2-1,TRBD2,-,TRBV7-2,TGTGCCAGCAGCTCCTGGAGTAGCGGGGGTGAGCAGTTCTTC,CASSSWSSGGEQFF
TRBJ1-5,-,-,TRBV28,TGTGCCAGCAGCCGACGGGTAAATCAGCCCCAGCATTTT,CASSRRVNQPQHF
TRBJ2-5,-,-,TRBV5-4,TGTGCCAGCAGCTTCCCGACCCTGCAGGGTGGGACCCAGTACTTC,CASSFPTLQGGTQYF
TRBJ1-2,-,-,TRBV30,TGTGCCTGGAGGAATACAGCCTCTGGGGGCTACACCTTC,CAWRNTASGGYTF